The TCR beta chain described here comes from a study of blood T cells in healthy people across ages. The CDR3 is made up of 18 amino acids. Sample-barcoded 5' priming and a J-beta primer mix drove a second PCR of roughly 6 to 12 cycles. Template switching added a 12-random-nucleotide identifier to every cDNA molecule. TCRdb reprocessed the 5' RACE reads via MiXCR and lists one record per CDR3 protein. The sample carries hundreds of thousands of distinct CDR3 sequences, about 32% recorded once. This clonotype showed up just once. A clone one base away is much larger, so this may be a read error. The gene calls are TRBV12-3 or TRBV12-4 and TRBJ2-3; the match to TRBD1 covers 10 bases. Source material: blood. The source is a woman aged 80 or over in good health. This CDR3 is CASSIRDRGATSTDMQYF. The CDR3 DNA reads TGTGCCAGCAGCATCCGGGACAGGGGTGCAACAAGCACAGATATGCAGTATTTT.